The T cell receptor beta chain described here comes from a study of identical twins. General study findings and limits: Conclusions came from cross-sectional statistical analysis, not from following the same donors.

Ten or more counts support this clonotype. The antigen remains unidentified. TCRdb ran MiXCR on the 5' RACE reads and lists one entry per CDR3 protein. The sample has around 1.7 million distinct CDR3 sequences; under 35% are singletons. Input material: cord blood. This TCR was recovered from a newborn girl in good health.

CDR3 nucleotides: TGTGCCAGCAGCCTGGTCTCTAGCACAGATACGCAGTATTTT. This encodes CASSLVSSTDTQYF. This chain joins TRBV27 and TRBJ2-3; D remains unclear. Per the germline V gene, CDR1 is MNHEY and CDR2 is SMNVEV (reference sequence). V lost 6 bases to trimming and J lost 0 bases, with 10 bases between them. The CDR3 totals 14 residues.